This T cell receptor beta chain originates from a study of T cell repertoires in cytomegalovirus infection. The wider study: CMV infection and matching HLA type were both indicated by public TCR beta signatures. Study-level findings and limits: Dominating the ex vivo response were TCR beta clonotypes that were CMV-specific and HLA-C-restricted. Cumulative public TCR beta family frequency identified carriers of CMV plus the relevant HLA.

There are a few counts of this clonotype. Antigen specificity is unknown. Per germline, CDR1 ENHRY and CDR2 SYGVKD. J gave up 3 bases and V 6 bases, and 6 bases lay outside the gene matches. This CDR3 is built from 14 residues. MiXCR was run by TCRdb on the reads, yielding one entry per CDR3 protein. Seen here are more than 400,000 distinct CDR3 sequences, about 30% observed once, and the top ten hold roughly 13%. Sample: PBMCs. The V gene is TRBV10-3, the J gene TRBJ1-1, with 8 nucleotides matching TRBD1. The receptor comes from a human donor in good health (CMV status not recorded). Some clones in this sample may be carry-over from other donors' samples. The DNA of the CDR3 is TGTGCCATCAGGGACGTGGACAGGGACACTGAAGCTTTCTTT. It is translated as CAIRDVDRDTEAFF.